These T cell receptor beta chains were read from a single sample in a study of cytomegalovirus exposure and HLA in healthy donors. The data were produced by immunoSEQ multiplex PCR, yet TCRdb's version contains in-frame clones alone and is incomplete. The data hold some 120,000 clones, with 72% observed a single time. The sequencing sample was made of PBMCs. These receptors were obtained from a man aged 30-40 years in good health and CMV-seronegative. Both conserved end residues are part of each CDR3. The order of the fields is J gene, D gene, V gene, clone size, CDR3 DNA, CDR3 protein. A D gene is named only where the DNA matches it firmly. A row's size may be missing; if present it is once, few, many or a size class.

>TRBJ1-4|TRBD1|TRBV28|.
TGTGCCAGCAGCGACGCGGGACAGGGTAATGAAAAACTGTTTTTT
CASSDAGQGNEKLFF
>TRBJ1-5|.|TRBV4-1|few
TGCGCCAGCAGACAAGGGGTAGGGGGTTATAGCAATCAGCCCCAGCATTTT
CASRQGVGGYSNQPQHF
>TRBJ2-7|TRBD1|TRBV11-2|.
TGTGCCAGCAGCTCAGTCCCGGGACAGGGGTACGAGCAGTACTTC
CASSSVPGQGYEQYF
>TRBJ1-2|.|TRBV5-1|.
TGCGCCAGCAGCTTGGCGCAGGGGACCTATGGCTACACCTTC
CASSLAQGTYGYTF
>TRBJ1-5|TRBD1|TRBV5-5|.
TGTGCCAGCAGCTCAACCGGGACAGCGAATCAGCCCCAGCATTTT
CASSSTGTANQPQHF
>TRBJ1-1|TRBD1|TRBV30|once
TGTGCCTGGAGGTCCCGGGACAGGGGGCCCACTGAAGCTTTCTTT
CAWRSRDRGPTEAFF
>TRBJ1-2|TRBD1|TRBV13|.
TGTGCCACCCAGGGGGCGTTGGCGGTACGTGGCTACACCTTC
CATQGALAVRGYTF
>TRBJ2-1|.|TRBV2|.
TGTGCCAGCAGTGAACTGTATGGGCCGGAGGCTGAGCAGTTCTTC
CASSELYGPEAEQFF
>TRBJ2-7|TRBD1|TRBV19|once
TGTGCCAGTAGTATGGCTTCAGGGGGCGAGCAGTACTTC
CASSMASGGEQYF
>TRBJ2-1|.|TRBV2|.
TGTGCCAGCAAAGAACAGGGTGAGCAGTTCTTC
CASKEQGEQFF
>TRBJ2-5|TRBD2|TRBV7-2|few
TGTGCCAGCAGCTTAGGACTAGCGGGGGGCCAAGAGACCCAGTACTTC
CASSLGLAGGQETQYF
>TRBJ2-7|.|TRBV7-2|.
TGTGCCAGCAGCGTCAGTGGTCCCTACGAGCAGTACTTC
CASSVSGPYEQYF
>TRBJ1-1|TRBD1|TRBV7-9|.
TGTGCCAGCAGCCTGACAGGGGTGAACACTGAAGCTTTCTTT
CASSLTGVNTEAFF
>TRBJ1-1|.|TRBV7-9|once
TGTTCCAGCAGCTTAACAGGGTCGGAAGCTTTCTTT
CSSSLTGSEAFF
>TRBJ1-1|.|TRBV18|.
TGTGCCAGCTCACCACCTTCAGGGTTCGGGCAAGCTTTCTTT
CASSPPSGFGQAFF
>TRBJ1-5|.|TRBV6-5|few
TGTGCCAGCAGTTACCTTTCGGGGTACGATCAGCCCCAGCATTTT
CASSYLSGYDQPQHF
>TRBJ1-1|.|TRBV6-6|few
TGTGCCAGCGAGTTGATGAGGTCCCAGAAAGCTTTCTTT
CASELMRSQKAFF
>TRBJ2-5|.|TRBV9|.
TGTGCCAGCAGCGTAGCAGGAGGGGGCGTATGGGAGACCCAGTACTTC
CASSVAGGGVWETQYF
>TRBJ2-5|TRBD2|TRBV6-5|.
TGTGCCAGCAGTTACCTAGCGGGGGGACGGGAGACCCAGTACTTC
CASSYLAGGRETQYF
>TRBJ1-1|.|TRBV7-8|.
TGTGCCAGCAGCCGAGTTAATAAGGAAGCTTTCTTT
CASSRVNKEAFF
>TRBJ2-5|.|TRBV18|.
TGTGCCAGCTCACCACCGCTTTCAGACAGACTCGAGACCCAGTACTTC
CASSPPLSDRLETQYF
>TRBJ2-1|TRBD2|TRBV29-1|few
TGCAGCGTTCTCGGGGGGGCCAATGAGCAGTTCTTC
CSVLGGANEQFF
>TRBJ1-2|.|TRBV9|.
TGTGCCAGCAGCGTCGGAGATTCGCCAGCCTATGGCTACACCTTC
CASSVGDSPAYGYTF
>TRBJ2-1|.|TRBV7-9|.
TGTGCCAGCAGCTCCAGGGGCGGGTCCTACAATGAGCAGTTCTTC
CASSSRGGSYNEQFF
>TRBJ1-4|.|TRBV7-9|.
TGTGCCAGCAGCCTAGGGGCTGCAGGACTCCTCGAAAAACTGTTTTTT
CASSLGAAGLLEKLFF
>TRBJ1-5|.|TRBV2|.
TGTGCCAGCAGGAGCCCCCTCTCAAGTAGCAATCAGCCCCAGCATTTT
CASRSPLSSSNQPQHF
>TRBJ2-5|TRBD1|TRBV5-6|.
TGTGCCAGCAGCCTGGTGTGGGACAGAAACCTGCAAGAGACCCAGTACTTC
CASSLVWDRNLQETQYF
>TRBJ1-2|TRBD1|TRBV30|.
TGTGCCTGGACCTACAGGGGGAGGAACTATGGCTACACCTTC
CAWTYRGRNYGYTF
>TRBJ2-1|.|TRBV5-1|.
TGCGCCAGCAGTGCAGGGGCCGTCCACAATGAGCAGTTCTTC
CASSAGAVHNEQFF
>TRBJ2-1|.|TRBV30|.
TGTGCCTGGACCAGGGTTTCCGTACCCAATGAGCAGTTCTTC
CAWTRVSVPNEQFF
>TRBJ1-3|.|TRBV4-1|.
TGCGCCAGCAGCCAAGGATGGAGGGTTGGAAACACCATATATTTT
CASSQGWRVGNTIYF
>TRBJ2-3|TRBD2|TRBV10-3|once
TGTGCCATCAGTGACGATTGGTCTAGCGGGGGGCCCGGGGGGGATACGCAGTATTTT
CAISDDWSSGGPGGDTQYF
>TRBJ1-2|.|TRBV30|.
TGTGCCTGGAGTGTAGGAGACAGTCGAGGCTACACCTTC
CAWSVGDSRGYTF
>TRBJ2-7|.|TRBV6-5|.
TGTGCCAGCAGCCTCGGAGGCAGACCCTACGAGCAGTACTTC
CASSLGGRPYEQYF
>TRBJ1-2|TRBD1|TRBV28|.
TGTGCCAGCAGCCAAAGGACAGGGAGGGTCTGGGGCTACACCTTC
CASSQRTGRVWGYTF
>TRBJ1-2|.|TRBV10-3|.
TGTGCCATCAGTGGGACTAATTTCTATGGCTACACCTTC
CAISGTNFYGYTF
>TRBJ1-2|TRBD1|TRBV5-5|.
TGTGCCAGCAGCTTGGGGACAGGGGGCGGCTATGGCTACACCTTC
CASSLGTGGGYGYTF
>TRBJ2-7|TRBD2|TRBV9|once
TGTGCCAGCAGCGTAGGGGTTAGCGGGGCCTACGAGCAGTACTTC
CASSVGVSGAYEQYF
>TRBJ1-1|.|TRBV7-8|.
TGTGCCAGCAGCTTAGCAAGGACTCGAGGAACTGAAGCTTTCTTT
CASSLARTRGTEAFF
>TRBJ2-3|TRBD1|TRBV6-6|once
TGTGCCAGCAGAGAATACAGGGGGCGCGAAGATACGCAGTATTTT
CASREYRGREDTQYF
>TRBJ1-1|.|TRBV5-1|.
TGCGCCAGCACCGGCACAGGGCTCACTGAAGCTTTCTTT
CASTGTGLTEAFF
>TRBJ1-2|.|TRBV4-1|few
TGCGCCAGCAGCCTATGGTCCCAAGCATTTGGTGGCTACACCTTC
CASSLWSQAFGGYTF
>TRBJ2-7|TRBD2|TRBV11-2|once
TGTGCCAGCAGCTCGGGTGGACTAGCGGTTAGCTACTCCTACGAGCAGTACTTC
CASSSGGLAVSYSYEQYF
>TRBJ2-1|.|TRBV5-1|.
TGCGCCAGCAAAGGGGAAGACTACAATGAGCAGTTCTTC
CASKGEDYNEQFF
>TRBJ2-2|TRBD2|TRBV7-3|.
TGTGCCAGCAGCTTATACGGACTAGCGGGGGGAGCCGGGGAGCTGTTTTTT
CASSLYGLAGGAGELFF
>TRBJ2-2|TRBD2|TRBV6-4|.
TGTGCCAGCAGTGACTCGGTGCTAGCGGGTTACACCGGGGAGCTGTTTTTT
CASSDSVLAGYTGELFF
>TRBJ2-1|.|TRBV7-9|.
TGTTCCAGCAGCCCGACTAGTCTTCTCTTCTTC
CSSSPTSLLFF
>TRBJ2-7|TRBD1|TRBV4-1|few
TGCGCCAGCTCAACGGGACAGGGAATCTACGAGCAGTACTTC
CASSTGQGIYEQYF
>TRBJ1-5|TRBD1|TRBV10-3|.
TGTGCCATCAGTGGAACTACAGGGGATAGCAATCAGCCCCAGCATTTT
CAISGTTGDSNQPQHF
>TRBJ2-1|.|TRBV5-6|.
TGTGCCAGCAGCTTAGAAACGATAGTCTCCTACAATGAGCAGTTCTTC
CASSLETIVSYNEQFF
>TRBJ2-3|.|TRBV5-1|.
TGCGCCAGCAGCTTGGACGGGGGACTCTACACAGATACGCAGTATTTT
CASSLDGGLYTDTQYF
>TRBJ2-5|TRBD1|TRBV19|.
TGTGCCAGTAGGCGACAGGGCCAAGAGACCCAGTACTTC
CASRRQGQETQYF
>TRBJ2-7|.|TRBV11-2|.
TGTGCCAGCAGCCCCTATGGACAGCCGAGGAGCTCCTACGAGCAGTACTTC
CASSPYGQPRSSYEQYF
>TRBJ2-3|TRBD2|TRBV4-3|few
TGCGCCAGCAGCCAAGGCCAAACTAGCGGGGGGGCCGTAGATACGCAGTATTTT
CASSQGQTSGGAVDTQYF